Shown below are 27 T cell receptor beta chains from a single sample sequenced in a study of cytomegalovirus exposure and HLA in healthy donors. The table came from immunoSEQ multiplex PCR; TCRdb's copy has only in-frame clones and leaves some out. The sample has about 140,000 clones, 88% seen once; the top ten hold 7.5% to 10%. The sample taken for sequencing was PBMCs. The receptors here all came from a woman aged 18-35 years in good health and CMV-seropositive.

This sequence joins TRBV5-1 and TRBJ1-3, with D maybe TRBD1 (6 bases). Between the trimmed V and J ends, which lost 3 bases and 0 bases, there was a span of 16 bases. CDR1 and CDR2 from the germline V gene are SGHRS and YFSETQ. CDR3 length: 17 residues. Written as DNA, the CDR3 is TGCGCCAGCAGCTCGCGTAGAGCGGACAGCTCTGGAAACACCATATATTTT. Translation gives CASSSRRADSSGNTIYF.

CDR3 amino acids: CASSPSGLSSYEQYF. The CDR3 nucleotides are TGTGCCAGCAGTCCGTCAGGGTTGAGCTCCTACGAGCAGTACTTC. This rearrangement joins TRBV28 to TRBJ2-7; D may be TRBD1 (5 bases). Germline-derived CDR1 and CDR2 are MDHEN and SYDVKM. Trimming removed 5 bases at V and 0 bases at J, with 14 bases between. The CDR3 length is 15 residues.

The chain carries TRBV2 and TRBJ1-1, with 9 bases lining up with TRBD1. V was clipped by 4 bases and J by 3 bases; unmatched bases: 6. The CDR3 spans 15 residues. Germline CDR1 and CDR2: SNHLY and FYNNEI. In DNA form, the CDR3 reads TGTGCCAGCAGTGTAACAGGGGGCGAACACACTGAAGCTTTCTTT. This translates into CASSVTGGEHTEAFF.

The rearrangement joins TRBV9 to TRBJ1-2; D not resolved. Germline loops: CDR1 SGDLS, CDR2 YYNGEE. V was clipped by 1 base and J by 8 bases, with 15 bases between them. The CDR3 contains 14 residues. The CDR3 region is CASSVRSGFGGYTF. For the CDR3, the DNA is TGTGCCAGCAGCGTAAGATCCGGGTTTGGGGGCTACACCTTC.

The chain recombines TRBV27 with TRBJ2-2, with D possibly matching TRBD1 (5 bases). The germline V gene has CDR1 MNHEY and CDR2 SMNVEV (reference sequence). The CDR3 length is 14 residues. The V and J ends lost 0 bases and 4 bases respectively, with 6 bases between them. The CDR3 reads CASSLSGVTGELFF. The CDR3, as DNA: TGTGCCAGCAGTTTATCAGGGGTCACCGGGGAGCTGTTTTTT.

J is TRBJ1-3 and V is TRBV10-3; no firm D call. Deletions cut 1 base from V and 2 bases from J, with 12 bases between. This CDR3 region has 16 residues. Germline assignment: CDR1 ENHRY and CDR2 SYGVKD. CDR3 sequence reads: CAISEFDTPAGNTIYF. CDR3 sequence (DNA): TGTGCCATCAGTGAGTTCGACACTCCGGCTGGAAACACCATATATTTT.

The chain recombines TRBV7-9 with TRBJ2-7; 11 bases are shared with TRBD1. In germline, CDR1 is SEHNR, CDR2 FQNEAQ (reference sequence). The ends lost 5 bases at V and 5 bases at J; junction bases unmatched: 8. The CDR3 sequence is 15 residues long. The CDR3 nucleotides read TGTGCCAGCAGCACCGCTGGGGGACAGGGGGACGAGCAGTACTTC. Amino acids: CASSTAGGQGDEQYF.

The chain is built from TRBV5-1 and TRBJ1-2, with D possibly matching TRBD1 (5 bases). CDR1 SGHRS and CDR2 YFSETQ come from the germline V gene. Trimming shortened V by 1 base and J by 3 bases, and 10 bases separated the two germline ends. There are 14 residues in the CDR3. CDR3 nucleotide sequence: TGCGCCAGCAGCTTGTCACTCAGGGACTATGGCTACACCTTC. This encodes CASSLSLRDYGYTF.

This rearrangement joins TRBV2 to TRBJ2-7; unclear D gene. V lost 4 bases and J 4 bases, leaving 8 bases between the germline ends. Germline V gives CDR1 SNHLY, CDR2 FYNNEI. The CDR3 extends over 12 amino acids. This CDR3 reads CASSVIQYEQYF. In DNA, the CDR3 is TGTGCCAGCAGTGTAATACAGTACGAGCAGTACTTC.

The count of this clone is one. The rearrangement links TRBV2 to TRBJ2-3; D is perhaps TRBD2 (5 bases). CDR1 SNHLY and CDR2 FYNNEI come from the germline V gene. V was shortened by 8 bases and J by 6 bases, with 15 bases between the two germline ends. The CDR3 is 13 amino acids. This chain's CDR3 is CASSLGGEDTQYF. As DNA, the CDR3 is TGTGCCAGCTCATTAGGTGGGGAGGATACGCAGTATTTT.

The CDR3 DNA reads as TGTGCCTGGAGTGTACGGGGGGGGCTAAGTTCACCCCTCCACTTT. As protein: CAWSVRGGLSSPLHF. This chain joins TRBV30 and TRBJ1-6; TRBD1 might be the D (6 bases). Deletions cut 0 bases from V and 9 bases from J, with 15 bases between. Germline V gene sequence: CDR1 GTSNPN, CDR2 SVGIG (reference sequence). The CDR3 runs 15 residues.

The chain combines TRBV10-3 with TRBJ1-5, with 10 bases that match TRBD1. The CDR3 is 15 residues long. Per the germline V gene, CDR1 is ENHRY and CDR2 is SYGVKD. Unmatched junction bases numbered 4, after V lost 3 bases and J lost 5 bases. The CDR3 protein is CAISDRQGADQPQHF. CDR3 DNA: TGTGCCATCAGTGATCGACAGGGGGCGGATCAGCCCCAGCATTTT.

CDR3 nucleotide sequence: TGTGCCAGCAGTCGGGGGTACCGAAATCAGCCCCAGCATTTT. This codes for CASSRGYRNQPQHF. The rearrangement joins TRBV28 to TRBJ1-5; tentative D call: TRBD1 (5 bases). The CDR3 has 14 residues. Trimming took 5 bases from V and 4 from J, leaving 12 bases between them. Germline V lookup: CDR1 MDHEN, CDR2 SYDVKM.

The chain links TRBV10-2 to TRBJ2-7, with D possibly matching TRBD2 (6 bases). The germline CDR1 and CDR2 sequences are WSHSY and SAAADI. Trimming stripped 4 bases from V and 2 bases from J, with 6 bases between. CDR3 length: 12 amino acids. CDR3 residues: CASSAGAYEQYF. CDR3 bases: TGCGCCAGCAGTGCGGGAGCCTACGAGCAGTACTTC.

This rearrangement joins TRBV28 to TRBJ1-4; D is unclear. Germline V lookup: CDR1 MDHEN, CDR2 SYDVKM. This CDR3 has 16 residues. V was trimmed by 5 bases and J by 0 bases, leaving 13 bases between them. For the CDR3, the DNA is TGTGCCAGCAGTGTACCCCCCGGGTCAACTAATGAAAAACTGTTTTTT. This gives the protein CASSVPPGSTNEKLFF. Filled out from reference TRBV28 and TRBJ1-4, the complete variable domain reads DVKVTQSSRYLVKRTGEKVFLECVQDMDHENMFWYRQDPGLGLRLIYFSYDVKMKEKGDIPEGYSVSREKKERFSLILESASTNQTSMYLCASSVPPGSTNEKLFFGSGTQLSVL.

The V call is TRBV7-3, the J call TRBJ2-1; D is possibly TRBD1 (6 bases). This CDR3 has 16 residues. Trimming took off 0 bases at V and 4 bases at J, with 13 bases between the two ends. CDR1 is SGHTA and CDR2 is FQGTGA in the germline V gene. In DNA, the CDR3 is TGTGCCAGCAGCTTAACGAGTGGCAGGGGATACAATGAGCAGTTCTTC. Protein sequence: CASSLTSGRGYNEQFF.

This clone has just one count. The chain's CDR3 is CASSGPQATETQYF. The CDR3, as DNA: TGTGCCAGCAGCGGCCCCCAAGCGACGGAGACCCAGTACTTC. V and J are TRBV5-4 and TRBJ2-5; D not resolved. Germline assignment: CDR1 SGHNT and CDR2 YYREEE (reference sequence). The V end lost 4 bases, the J end lost 5 bases, and 15 bases lay between the germline ends. The CDR3 has 14 residues.

V is TRBV5-6 and J is TRBJ2-5; 8 positions agree with TRBD1. Per germline, CDR1 SGHDT and CDR2 YYEEEE. After removal of 0 bases from V and 5 bases from J, the junction contained 3 bases not matched to a gene. CDR3 length: 14 amino acids. The CDR3 DNA sequence: TGTGCCAGCAGCTTGGCAACAGGGGGGGAGACCCAGTACTTC. Protein sequence: CASSLATGGETQYF.

The genes are TRBV4-1 and TRBJ1-4; D may be TRBD1 (6 bases). The CDR3 loop spans 16 amino acids. CDR1 and CDR2 from the germline V gene are MGHRA and YSYEKL. With 3 bases removed from V and 2 bases from J, the gap between germline ends came to 13 bases. The CDR3 DNA sequence: TGCGCCAGCAGCCAGGCACCAGGACAGACTAATGAAAAACTGTTTTTT. Its protein is CASSQAPGQTNEKLFF.

The J gene is TRBJ2-3, the V gene TRBV15; TRBD2 matches 10 bases. Germline CDR1 reads LNHNV; CDR2 reads YYDKDF (reference sequence). With 7 bases clipped from V and 1 base from J, the junction kept 5 bases outside the gene matches. This CDR3 has 15 amino acids. The CDR3, as DNA: TGTGCCACCAACCCTAGCGGGAGCGGCACAGATACGCAGTATTTT. This sequence encodes CATNPSGSGTDTQYF.

The J gene is TRBJ1-6, the V gene TRBV5-1, with TRBD1 matching over 7 bases. Germline values: CDR1 SGHRS, CDR2 YFSETQ. The CDR3 runs 14 residues. V was clipped by 4 bases and J by 4 bases; unmatched bases: 2. Here the CDR3 DNA reads TGCGCCAGCAGCCTGGGACAGTATAATTCACCCCTCCACTTT. The encoded protein is CASSLGQYNSPLHF.

The chain has TRBV10-1 and TRBJ2-3, with 7 bases aligning to TRBD2. The CDR3 is 15 residues long. In germline, CDR1 is WNHNN, CDR2 SYGVQD (reference sequence). J lost 5 bases, V lost 6 bases, and 11 bases had no gene match. In DNA form, the CDR3 reads TGCGCCAGCAGCGACCTTGCGGGAGCTGGAGATACGCAGTATTTT. Translating gives CASSDLAGAGDTQYF.

The chain joins TRBV5-1 to TRBJ2-6, with 7 bases aligning to TRBD1. Germline V gene lookup returns CDR1 SGHRS and CDR2 YFSETQ. The junction had 5 bases not matched to a gene; V was cut back by 2 bases and J by 0 bases. The CDR3 loop spans 17 amino acids. In DNA form, the CDR3 reads TGCGCCAGCAGCTTCTCGGGACAGAGCTCTGGGGCCAACGTCCTGACTTTC. Its protein is CASSFSGQSSGANVLTF.

Written as DNA, the CDR3 is TGTGCCAGCAGTGGCGGGACAGGGGGTTATCGGGCTTTCTTT. Translating it yields CASSGGTGGYRAFF. The rearrangement joins TRBV2 to TRBJ1-1, with TRBD1 identical over 11 bases. This CDR3 has 14 amino acids. Trimming removed 4 bases from V and 11 bases from J; junction bases left unmatched: 9. Germline CDR1 reads SNHLY; CDR2 reads FYNNEI.

This clone was seen just once. This chain links TRBV18 with TRBJ1-2; possibly TRBD1 for D (6 bases). V dropped 3 bases and J dropped 2 bases, with 13 bases sitting between them. This CDR3 has 15 residues. Germline CDR1 and CDR2: KGHSH and LQKENI. CDR3 nucleotide sequence: TGTGCCAGCTCACCCCTAACCGGACAGAACTATGGCTACACCTTC. Protein product: CASSPLTGQNYGYTF.

The rearrangement links TRBV6-5 to TRBJ1-2; D is unclear. The V and J ends lost 6 bases and 6 bases respectively, with 20 bases between them. Germline V gene data show CDR1 as MNHEY and CDR2 as SVGAGI. The CDR3 runs 15 residues. DNA of the CDR3: TGTGCCAGCAGCTTCGACTCATCGGCTGCCCATGGCTACACCTTC. It codes for CASSFDSSAAHGYTF.

CDR3 DNA sequence: TGTGCCAGCAGCTTAACGGGAGGCAGGGTTCACTATGGCTACACCTTC. Translation gives CASSLTGGRVHYGYTF. V is TRBV7-2 and J is TRBJ1-2; possibly TRBD1 for D (5 bases). The germline V and J ends were trimmed by 2 bases and 3 bases, with 16 bases remaining between them. Germline CDR1 SGHTA, CDR2 FQGNSA. The CDR3 sequence is 16 residues long.